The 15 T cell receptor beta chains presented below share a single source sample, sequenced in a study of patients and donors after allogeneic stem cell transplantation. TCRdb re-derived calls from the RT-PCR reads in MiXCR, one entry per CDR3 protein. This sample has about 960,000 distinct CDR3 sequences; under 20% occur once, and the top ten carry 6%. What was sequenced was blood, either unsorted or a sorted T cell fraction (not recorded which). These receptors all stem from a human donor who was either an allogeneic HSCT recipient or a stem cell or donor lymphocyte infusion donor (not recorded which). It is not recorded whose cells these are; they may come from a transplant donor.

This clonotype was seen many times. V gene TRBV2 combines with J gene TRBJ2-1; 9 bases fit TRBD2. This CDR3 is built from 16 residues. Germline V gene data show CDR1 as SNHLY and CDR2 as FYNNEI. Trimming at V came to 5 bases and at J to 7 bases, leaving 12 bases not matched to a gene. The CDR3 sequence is CASSPLGAGGRNEQFF. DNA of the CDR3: TGTGCCAGCAGTCCCCTTGGAGCGGGAGGTCGAAATGAGCAGTTCTTC.

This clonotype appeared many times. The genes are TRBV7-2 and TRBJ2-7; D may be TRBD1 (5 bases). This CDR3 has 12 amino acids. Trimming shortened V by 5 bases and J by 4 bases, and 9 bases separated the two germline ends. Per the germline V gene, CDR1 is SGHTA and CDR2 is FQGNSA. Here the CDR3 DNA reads TGTGCCAGCAGCACCCAGGGTTACGAGCAGTACTTC. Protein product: CASSTQGYEQYF.

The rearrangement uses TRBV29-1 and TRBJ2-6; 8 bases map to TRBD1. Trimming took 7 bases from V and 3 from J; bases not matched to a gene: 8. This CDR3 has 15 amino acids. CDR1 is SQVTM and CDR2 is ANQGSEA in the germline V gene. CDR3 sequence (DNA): TGCAGCGCCTCACAGGGGGGCGGTGGGGCCAACGTCCTGACTTTC. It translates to CSASQGGGGANVLTF.

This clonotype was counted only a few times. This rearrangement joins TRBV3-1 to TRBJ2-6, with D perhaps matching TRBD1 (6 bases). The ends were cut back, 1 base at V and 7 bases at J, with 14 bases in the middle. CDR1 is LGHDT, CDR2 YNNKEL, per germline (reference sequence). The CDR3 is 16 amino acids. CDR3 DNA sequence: TGTGCCAGCAGCCAAGCCTCCGGGACACGTGCCAACGTCCTGACTTTC. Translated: CASSQASGTRANVLTF.

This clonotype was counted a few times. This CDR3 reads CAIKRGNSYEQYF. CDR3 DNA: TGTGCCATCAAAAGGGGGAACTCCTACGAGCAGTACTTC. The rearrangement uses TRBV12-3 or TRBV12-4 and TRBJ2-7; D may be TRBD1 (6 bases). The CDR3 extends over 13 amino acids. V was trimmed by 10 bases and J by 0 bases, leaving 13 bases between them.

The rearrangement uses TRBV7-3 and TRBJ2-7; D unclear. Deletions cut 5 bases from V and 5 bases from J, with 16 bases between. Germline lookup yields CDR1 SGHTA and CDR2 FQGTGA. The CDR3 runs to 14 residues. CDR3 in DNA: TGTGCCAGCAGCCCCAATGGACCCTTCGACGAGCAGTACTTC. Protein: CASSPNGPFDEQYF. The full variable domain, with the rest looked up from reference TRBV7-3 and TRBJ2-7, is GAGVSQTPSNKVTEKGKYVELRCDPISGHTALYWYRQSLGQGPEFLIYFQGTGAADDSGLPNDRFFAVRPEGSVSTLKIQRTERGDSAVYLCASSPNGPFDEQYFGPGTRLTVT.

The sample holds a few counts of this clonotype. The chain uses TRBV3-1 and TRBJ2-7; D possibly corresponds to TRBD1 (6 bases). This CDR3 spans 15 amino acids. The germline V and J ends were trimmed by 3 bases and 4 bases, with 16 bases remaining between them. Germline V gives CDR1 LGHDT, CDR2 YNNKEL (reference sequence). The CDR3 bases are TGTGCCAGCAGCCAGCCGGGACAAGGGACGTACGAGCAGTACTTC. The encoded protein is CASSQPGQGTYEQYF.

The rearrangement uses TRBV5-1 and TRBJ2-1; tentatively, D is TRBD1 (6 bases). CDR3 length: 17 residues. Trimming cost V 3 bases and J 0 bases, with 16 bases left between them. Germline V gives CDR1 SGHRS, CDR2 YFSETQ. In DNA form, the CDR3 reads TGCGCCAGCAGCTCGGGTACAGGGCTAGACTCCTACAATGAGCAGTTCTTC. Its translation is CASSSGTGLDSYNEQFF.

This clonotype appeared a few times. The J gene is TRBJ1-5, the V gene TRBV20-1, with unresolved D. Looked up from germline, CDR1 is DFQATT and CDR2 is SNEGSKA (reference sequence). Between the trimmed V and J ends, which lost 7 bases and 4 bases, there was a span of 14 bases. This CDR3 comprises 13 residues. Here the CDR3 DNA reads TGCAGTGGGTTATCTAAGTGGAATCAGCCCCAGCATTTT. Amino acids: CSGLSKWNQPQHF.

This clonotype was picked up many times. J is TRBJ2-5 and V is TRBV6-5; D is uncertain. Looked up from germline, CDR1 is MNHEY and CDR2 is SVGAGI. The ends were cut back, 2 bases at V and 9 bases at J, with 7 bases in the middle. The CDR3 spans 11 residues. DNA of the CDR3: TGTGCCAGCAGTTACGAAAGAGCCCAGTACTTC. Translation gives CASSYERAQYF.

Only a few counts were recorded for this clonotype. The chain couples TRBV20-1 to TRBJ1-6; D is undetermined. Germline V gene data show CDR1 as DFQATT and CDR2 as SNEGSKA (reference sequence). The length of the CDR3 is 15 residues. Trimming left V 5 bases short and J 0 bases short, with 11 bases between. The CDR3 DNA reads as TGCAGTGCTTCCGTGGGGAGCTCCTATAATTCACCCCTCCACTTT. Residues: CSASVGSSYNSPLHF.

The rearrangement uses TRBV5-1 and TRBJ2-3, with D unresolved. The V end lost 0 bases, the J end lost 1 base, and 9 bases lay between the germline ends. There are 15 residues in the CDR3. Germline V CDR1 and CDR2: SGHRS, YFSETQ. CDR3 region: CASSLVVFGTDTQYF. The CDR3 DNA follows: TGCGCCAGCAGCTTGGTGGTTTTTGGCACAGATACGCAGTATTTT.

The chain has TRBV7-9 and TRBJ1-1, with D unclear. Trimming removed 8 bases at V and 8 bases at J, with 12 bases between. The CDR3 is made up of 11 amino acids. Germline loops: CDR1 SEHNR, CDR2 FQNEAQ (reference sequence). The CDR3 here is CASRGVQEAFF. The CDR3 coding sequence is TGTGCCAGCCGTGGGGTGCAAGAAGCTTTCTTT.

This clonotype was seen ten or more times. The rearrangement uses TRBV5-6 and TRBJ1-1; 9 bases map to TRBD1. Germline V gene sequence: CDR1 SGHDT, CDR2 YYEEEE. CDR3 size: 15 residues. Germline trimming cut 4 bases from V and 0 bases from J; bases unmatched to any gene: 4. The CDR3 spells CASSIQGALNTEAFF. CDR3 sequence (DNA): TGTGCCAGCAGCATACAGGGGGCCCTGAACACTGAAGCTTTCTTT. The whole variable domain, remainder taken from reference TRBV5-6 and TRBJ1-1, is DAGVTQSPTHLIKTRGQQVTLRCSPKSGHDTVSWYQQALGQGPQFIFQYYEEEERQRGNFPDRFSGHQFPNYSSELNVNALLLGDSALYLCASSIQGALNTEAFFGQGTRLTVV.

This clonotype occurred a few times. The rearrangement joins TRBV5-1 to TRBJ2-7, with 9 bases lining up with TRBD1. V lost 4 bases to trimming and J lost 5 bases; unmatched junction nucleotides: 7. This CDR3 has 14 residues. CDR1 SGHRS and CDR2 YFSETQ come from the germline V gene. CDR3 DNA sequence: TGCGCCAGCAGCCACCGGACAGGGGAAAACGAGCAGTACTTC. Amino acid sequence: CASSHRTGENEQYF.